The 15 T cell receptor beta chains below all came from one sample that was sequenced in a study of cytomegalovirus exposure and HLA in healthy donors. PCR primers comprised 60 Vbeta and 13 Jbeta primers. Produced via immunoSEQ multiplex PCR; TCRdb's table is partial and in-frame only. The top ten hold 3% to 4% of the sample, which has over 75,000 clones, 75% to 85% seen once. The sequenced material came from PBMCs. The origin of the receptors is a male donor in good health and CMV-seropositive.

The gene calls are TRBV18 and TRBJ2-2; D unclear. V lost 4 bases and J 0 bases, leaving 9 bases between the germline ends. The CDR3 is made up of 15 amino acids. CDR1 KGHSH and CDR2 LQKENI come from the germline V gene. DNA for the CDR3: TGTGCCAGCTCACGCGTAGACTCGAACACCGGGGAGCTGTTTTTT. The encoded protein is CASSRVDSNTGELFF.

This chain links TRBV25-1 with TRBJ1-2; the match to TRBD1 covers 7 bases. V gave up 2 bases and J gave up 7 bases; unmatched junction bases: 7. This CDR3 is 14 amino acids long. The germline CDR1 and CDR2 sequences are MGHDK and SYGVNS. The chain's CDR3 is CASSEPNRGGGYTF. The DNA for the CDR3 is TGTGCCAGCAGTGAACCAAACAGGGGAGGTGGCTACACCTTC.

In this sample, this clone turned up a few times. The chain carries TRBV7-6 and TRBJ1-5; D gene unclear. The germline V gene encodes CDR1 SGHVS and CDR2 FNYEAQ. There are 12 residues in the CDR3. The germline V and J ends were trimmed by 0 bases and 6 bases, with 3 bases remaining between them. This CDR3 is CASSLAGQPQHF. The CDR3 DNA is TGTGCCAGCAGCTTAGCCGGTCAGCCCCAGCATTTT.

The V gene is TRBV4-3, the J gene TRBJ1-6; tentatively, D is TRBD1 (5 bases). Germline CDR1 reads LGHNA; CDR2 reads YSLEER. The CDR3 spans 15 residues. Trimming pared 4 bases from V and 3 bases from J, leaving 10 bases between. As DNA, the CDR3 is TGCGCCAGCAGCCCCGCGACAGACTATAATTCACCCCTCCACTTT. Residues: CASSPATDYNSPLHF.

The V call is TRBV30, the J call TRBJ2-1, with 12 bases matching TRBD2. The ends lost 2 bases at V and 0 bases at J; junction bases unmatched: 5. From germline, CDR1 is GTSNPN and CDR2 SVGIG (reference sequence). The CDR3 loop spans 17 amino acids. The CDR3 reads CAWSILAGGSSYNEQFF. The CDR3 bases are TGTGCCTGGAGTATACTAGCGGGGGGCAGCTCCTACAATGAGCAGTTCTTC.

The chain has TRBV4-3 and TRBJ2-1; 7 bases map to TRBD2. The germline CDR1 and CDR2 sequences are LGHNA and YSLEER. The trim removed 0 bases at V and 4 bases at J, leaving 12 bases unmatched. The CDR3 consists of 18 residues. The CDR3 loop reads CASSQENSNGGNYNEQFF. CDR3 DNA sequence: TGCGCCAGCAGCCAAGAAAATTCTAACGGGGGGAATTACAATGAGCAGTTCTTC.

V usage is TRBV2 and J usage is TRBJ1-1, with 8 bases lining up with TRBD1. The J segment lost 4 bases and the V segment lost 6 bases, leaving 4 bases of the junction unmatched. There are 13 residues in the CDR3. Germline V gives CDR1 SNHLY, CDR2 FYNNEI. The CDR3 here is CASRNRGGTEAFF. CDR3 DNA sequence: TGTGCCAGCAGAAACAGGGGGGGCACTGAAGCTTTCTTT.

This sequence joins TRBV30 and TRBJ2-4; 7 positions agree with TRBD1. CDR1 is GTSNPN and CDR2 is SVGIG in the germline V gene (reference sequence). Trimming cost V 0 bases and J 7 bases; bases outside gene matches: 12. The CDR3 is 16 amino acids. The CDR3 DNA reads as TGTGCCTGGAGTGTAATCGGACTGGACAGGATGAACATTCAGTACTTC. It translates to CAWSVIGLDRMNIQYF.

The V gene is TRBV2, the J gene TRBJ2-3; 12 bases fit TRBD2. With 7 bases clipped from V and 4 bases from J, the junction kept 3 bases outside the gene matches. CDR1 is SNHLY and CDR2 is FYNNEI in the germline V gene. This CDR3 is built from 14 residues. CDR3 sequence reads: CASTGLAGPDTQYF. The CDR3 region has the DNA TGTGCCAGCACAGGACTAGCGGGGCCAGATACGCAGTATTTT.

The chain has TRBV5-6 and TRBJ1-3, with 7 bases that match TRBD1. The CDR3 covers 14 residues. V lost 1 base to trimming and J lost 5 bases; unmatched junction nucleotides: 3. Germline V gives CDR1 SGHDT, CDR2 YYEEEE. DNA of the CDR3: TGTGCCAGCAGCTTGAGGAGGGGGCGAAACACCATATATTTT. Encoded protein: CASSLRRGRNTIYF. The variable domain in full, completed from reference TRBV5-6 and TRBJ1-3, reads DAGVTQSPTHLIKTRGQQVTLRCSPKSGHDTVSWYQQALGQGPQFIFQYYEEEERQRGNFPDRFSGHQFPNYSSELNVNALLLGDSALYLCASSLRRGRNTIYFGEGSWLTVV.

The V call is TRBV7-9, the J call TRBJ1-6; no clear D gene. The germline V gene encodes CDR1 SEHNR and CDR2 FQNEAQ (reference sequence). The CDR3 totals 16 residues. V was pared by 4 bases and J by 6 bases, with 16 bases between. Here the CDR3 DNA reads TGTGCCAGCAGCTCCTCCGGGTATGGCATTAATTCACCCCTCCACTTT. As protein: CASSSSGYGINSPLHF. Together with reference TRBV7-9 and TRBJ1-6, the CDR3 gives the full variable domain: DTGVSQNPRHKITKRGQNVTFRCDPISEHNRLYWYRQTLGQGPEFLTYFQNEAQLEKSRLLSDRFSAERPKGSFSTLEIQRTEQGDSAMYLCASSSSGYGINSPLHFGNGTRLTVT.

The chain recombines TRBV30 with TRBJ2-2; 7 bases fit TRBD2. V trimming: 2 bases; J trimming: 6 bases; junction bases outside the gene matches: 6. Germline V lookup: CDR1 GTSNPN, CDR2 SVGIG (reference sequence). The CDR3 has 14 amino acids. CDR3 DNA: TGTGCCTGGAGTAAGGGAGGGGCGGCCGGGGAGCTGTTTTTT. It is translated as CAWSKGGAAGELFF.

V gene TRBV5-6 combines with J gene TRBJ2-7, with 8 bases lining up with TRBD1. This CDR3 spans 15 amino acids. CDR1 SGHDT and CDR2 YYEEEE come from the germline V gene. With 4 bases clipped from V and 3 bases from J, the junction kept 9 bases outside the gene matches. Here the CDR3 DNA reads TGTGCCAGCAGCCAGGCGGGACAGGTAGTCTACGAGCAGTACTTC. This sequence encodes CASSQAGQVVYEQYF.

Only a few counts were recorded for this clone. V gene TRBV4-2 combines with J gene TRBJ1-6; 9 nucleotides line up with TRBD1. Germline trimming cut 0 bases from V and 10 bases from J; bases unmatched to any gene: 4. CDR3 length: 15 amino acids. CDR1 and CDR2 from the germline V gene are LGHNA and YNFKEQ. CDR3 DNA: TGTGCCAGCAGCCAAGAACAGGGGGCCGGATCACCCCTCCACTTT. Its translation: CASSQEQGAGSPLHF.

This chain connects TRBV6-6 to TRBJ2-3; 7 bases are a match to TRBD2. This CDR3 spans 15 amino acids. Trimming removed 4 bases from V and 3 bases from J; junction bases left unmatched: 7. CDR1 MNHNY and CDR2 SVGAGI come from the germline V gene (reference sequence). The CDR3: CASSSPGLNTDTQYF. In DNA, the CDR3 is TGTGCCAGCAGTTCCCCGGGACTAAATACAGATACGCAGTATTTT.